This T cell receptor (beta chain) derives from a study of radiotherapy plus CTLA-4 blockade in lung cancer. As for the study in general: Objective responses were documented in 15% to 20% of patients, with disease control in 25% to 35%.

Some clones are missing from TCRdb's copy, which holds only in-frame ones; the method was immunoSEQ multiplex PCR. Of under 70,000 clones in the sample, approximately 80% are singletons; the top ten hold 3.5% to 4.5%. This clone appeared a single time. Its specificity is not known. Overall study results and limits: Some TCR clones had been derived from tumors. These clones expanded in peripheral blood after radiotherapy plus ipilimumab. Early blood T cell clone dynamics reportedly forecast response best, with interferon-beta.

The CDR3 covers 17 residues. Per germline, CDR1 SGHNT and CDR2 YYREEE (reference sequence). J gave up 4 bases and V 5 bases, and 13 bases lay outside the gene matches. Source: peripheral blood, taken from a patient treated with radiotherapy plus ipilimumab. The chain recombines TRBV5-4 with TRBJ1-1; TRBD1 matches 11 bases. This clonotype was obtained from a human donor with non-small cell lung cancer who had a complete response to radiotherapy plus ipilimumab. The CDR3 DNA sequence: TGTGCCAGCAGAAATCCGGGACAGGGGGGAGTTAGCACTGAAGCTTTCTTT. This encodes CASRNPGQGGVSTEAFF.